This TCR beta chain was sequenced for a study of blood T cell repertoires in COVID-19. Methods used by the authors: Nucleated cell counts were estimated from reference gene primer amplification. Profiled with immunoSEQ multiplex PCR; TCRdb holds only in-frame clones, not every one. Clone size and V and J calls were adopted from that table, with D and trimming inferred from the DNA. The table records fewer than 250,000 clones, around 83% of them present only once. With 2 bases removed from V and 5 bases from J, the gap between germline ends came to 9 bases. The CDR3 runs to 13 residues. This sequence was found in a woman in her 30s who had been exposed to COVID-19. What was sequenced was PBMCs or T cells enriched from blood (not recorded which). The chain carries TRBV12-3 or TRBV12-4 and TRBJ2-5; no definite D call. The DNA for the CDR3 is TGTGCCAGCAGTTTATTTCAGTCCGAGACCCAGTACTTC. This sequence encodes CASSLFQSETQYF.